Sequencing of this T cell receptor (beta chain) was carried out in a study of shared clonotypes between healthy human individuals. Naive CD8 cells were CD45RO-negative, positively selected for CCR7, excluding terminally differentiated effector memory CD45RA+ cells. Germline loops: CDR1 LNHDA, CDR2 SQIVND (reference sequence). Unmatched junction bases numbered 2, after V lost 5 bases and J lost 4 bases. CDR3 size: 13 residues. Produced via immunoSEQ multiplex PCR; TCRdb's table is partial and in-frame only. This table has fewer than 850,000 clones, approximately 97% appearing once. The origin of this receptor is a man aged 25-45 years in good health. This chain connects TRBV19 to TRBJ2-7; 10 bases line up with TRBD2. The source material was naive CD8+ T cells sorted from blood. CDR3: CASSPSGSYEQYF. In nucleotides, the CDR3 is TGTGCCAGTAGTCCTAGCGGGAGTTACGAGCAGTACTTC.